These 14 T cell receptor beta chains were sequenced from one sample in a study of low-dose radiotherapy and immunotherapy resistance in tumors. The time point is: after trial treatment. Noted treatment: LDRT plus nivolumab, ipilimumab, low-dose cyclophosphamide and aspirin (RACIN trial). Both a constant-region primer and a V-primer adapter served to amplify TCRs across roughly 20 PCR cycles. One entry per CDR3 protein results from TCRdb running MiXCR on the reads. The sample includes roughly 48,000 distinct CDR3 sequences, approximately 35% of them seen just once. Source: PBMCs, taken after low-dose radiotherapy plus immunotherapy. These receptors came from a male donor with rectosigmoid adenocarcinoma.

Comments on this clonotype: This likely traces to a read error, being one base from a far larger clone. The V gene is TRBV28, the J gene TRBJ1-1; 8 bases align to TRBD1. This CDR3 region has 15 residues. The germline CDR1 and CDR2 sequences are MDHEN and SYDVKM. The CDR3 loop is CASSFRTGLNTKAFF. The DNA of the CDR3 is TGTGCCAGCAGTTTTAGGACAGGGCTGAACACTAAAGCTTTCTTT.

This clonotype appeared many times. One end of the junction is discordant with germline, which a read error may explain. The chain links TRBV5-1 to TRBJ2-1, with 10 nucleotides matching TRBD2. CDR3 length: 15 residues. Germline V lookup: CDR1 SGHRS, CDR2 YFSETQ. CDR3 protein: CASSRQQRGGNEQFF. CDR3 coding DNA: TGTGCCAGCAGCCGACAGCAGCGGGGGGGCAATGAGCAGTTCTTC.

This clonotype was observed a single time. The rearrangement joins TRBV10-3 to TRBJ1-2; possibly TRBD1 for D (6 bases). The V and J ends lost 4 bases and 4 bases respectively, with 10 bases between them. Germline-derived CDR1 and CDR2 are ENHRY and SYGVKD. The CDR3 is 13 residues long. The DNA for the CDR3 is TGTGCCATCAGTGCGGGGGGCGGCTATGGCTACACCTTC. Amino acids: CAISAGGGYGYTF.

This clonotype was observed many times. This chain uses TRBV5-1 with TRBJ2-7; D uncertain. This CDR3 is built from 11 residues. The V gene lost 5 bases and the J gene lost 2 bases, with 5 bases spanning the gap. The V gene's germline CDR1 is SGHRS and CDR2 YFSETQ. The CDR3 is CASSSPYEQYF. CDR3 DNA sequence: TGCGCCAGCAGTTCTCCCTACGAGCAGTACTTC.

This clonotype has more than one count but fewer than ten. The V and J genes are TRBV20-1 and TRBJ2-5; 7 bases are a match to TRBD1. Germline trimming cut 6 bases from V and 1 base from J; bases unmatched to any gene: 5. The CDR3 spans 13 residues. CDR1 is DFQATT and CDR2 is SNEGSKA in the germline V gene (reference sequence). CDR3 sequence: CSANRDSQETQYF. DNA for the CDR3: TGCAGTGCAAACCGGGACAGCCAAGAGACCCAGTACTTC.

This clonotype was counted ten times or more. The gene calls are TRBV12-3 or TRBV12-4 and TRBJ2-4, with 7 positions matching TRBD1. The CDR3 has 13 amino acids. V gave up 6 bases and J gave up 7 bases; unmatched junction bases: 6. Here the CDR3 reads CASRHDRANIQYF. The CDR3 bases are TGTGCCAGCAGACACGACAGGGCGAACATTCAGTACTTC.

This clonotype was observed at least ten times. The chain recombines TRBV7-2 with TRBJ1-1; no reliable D call. Germline values: CDR1 SGHTA, CDR2 FQGNSA. Deletions cut 6 bases from V and 1 base from J, with 15 bases between. There are 15 residues in the CDR3. The CDR3 DNA is TGTGCCAGCAGTTCTCTTTACGGCAGGAACACTGAAGCTTTCTTT. Translated, it gives CASSSLYGRNTEAFF. The whole variable domain, filled in from reference TRBV7-2 and TRBJ1-1, reads GAGVSQSPSNKVTEKGKDVELRCDPISGHTALYWYRQSLGQGLEFLIYFQGNSAPDKSGLPSDRFSAERTGGSVSTLTIQRTQQEDSAVYLCASSSLYGRNTEAFFGQGTRLTVV.

This clonotype was counted many times. The chain couples TRBV7-9 to TRBJ2-3; TRBD1 aligns across 9 bases. Losses at the gene ends were 6 bases for V and 4 bases for J; bases not matched to a gene: 5. The CDR3 runs to 14 residues. Germline V CDR1 and CDR2: SEHNR, FQNEAQ (reference sequence). CDR3 sequence reads: CASRRTGAADTQYF. CDR3 in DNA: TGTGCCAGCAGGAGGACAGGGGCGGCAGATACGCAGTATTTT.

This clonotype occurred a few times. V is TRBV6-6 and J is TRBJ2-3; tentative D call: TRBD2 (6 bases). V lost 6 bases to trimming and J lost 6 bases, with 22 bases between them. Germline CDR1 reads MNHNY; CDR2 reads SVGAGI (reference sequence). The CDR3 sequence is 16 residues long. CDR3 region: CASSLRDSVPTDTQYF. The DNA for the CDR3 is TGTGCCAGCAGCCTCCGGGACTCGGTTCCGACTGATACGCAGTATTTT.

This clonotype was seen at least ten times. This sequence joins TRBV5-1 and TRBJ1-1, with D possibly being TRBD1 (6 bases). Germline values: CDR1 SGHRS, CDR2 YFSETQ. Trimming took off 1 base at V and 5 bases at J, with 15 bases between the two ends. CDR3 length: 15 residues. CDR3 sequence reads: CASSLTRGQGTEAFF. The DNA of the CDR3 is TGCGCCAGCAGCTTGACCCGGGGGCAGGGGACTGAAGCTTTCTTT.

The rearrangement links TRBV4-3 to TRBJ2-7; 11 nucleotides match TRBD1. Germline V gene lookup returns CDR1 LGHNA and CDR2 YSLEER. The CDR3 is 15 residues long. Germline trimming cut 3 bases from V and 4 bases from J; bases unmatched to any gene: 5. The CDR3 DNA reads as TGCGCCAGCAGCCAGAGGACAGGGGGCCAGTACGAGCAGTACTTC. This translates into CASSQRTGGQYEQYF.

The chain employs TRBV27 and TRBJ2-5; D is undetermined. Trimming took 5 bases from V and 2 from J, leaving 15 bases between them. Germline values: CDR1 MNHEY, CDR2 SMNVEV (reference sequence). The CDR3 runs to 15 residues. Here the CDR3 reads CASSPRWQEQETQYF. For the CDR3, the DNA is TGTGCCAGCAGTCCTCGATGGCAGGAACAAGAGACCCAGTACTTC.

This clonotype was observed many times. The chain employs TRBV10-3 and TRBJ1-5; 8 nucleotides align to TRBD1. V trimming: 5 bases; J trimming: 5 bases; junction bases outside the gene matches: 11. Germline CDR1 and CDR2: ENHRY and SYGVKD. The CDR3 runs to 16 residues. The CDR3 region is CAISTSPGGVDQPQHF. The DNA of the CDR3 is TGTGCCATCAGTACGTCCCCAGGGGGCGTCGATCAGCCCCAGCATTTT.

This chain uses TRBV4-3 with TRBJ2-1; perhaps TRBD1 as D (5 bases). Per the germline V gene, CDR1 is LGHNA and CDR2 is YSLEER. This CDR3 region has 13 residues. V shed 4 bases and J shed 10 bases, with 14 bases lying between them. The CDR3 reads CASSRHRFEEQFF. The CDR3 nucleotides read TGCGCCAGCAGCCGACACAGGTTTGAGGAGCAGTTCTTC.